This TCR beta chain originates from a study of somatic mutations in cytotoxic T cells in rheumatoid arthritis. Study-level background: The researchers flow-sorted some T-cell populations stained with V beta antibodies and got nearly 100% purity, and these included V beta1+ cells sequenced for TCRB. Whole-study results and caveats: A single CD8+ clone exceeded 20% of CD8+ cells in 8 of 65 patients.

CDR1 and CDR2 from the germline V gene are LNHNV and YYDKDF (reference sequence). V dropped 3 bases and J dropped 8; count of bases not matched to a gene: 2. This CDR3 is 12 amino acids long. The assay was immunoSEQ multiplex PCR, and TCRdb's table has in-frame clones only and misses some. This table has roughly 35,000 clones, about 84% appearing once. This clone came up a few times. Antigen unknown. This TCR was recovered from a man between 40 and 49 years old in good health. V gene TRBV15 combines with J gene TRBJ1-2, with TRBD1 identical over 8 bases. Sequencing was performed on CD8+ T cells sorted from blood. The CDR3 here is CATSSRGRGYTF. The CDR3 DNA is TGTGCCACCAGCAGCAGGGGGCGAGGCTACACCTTC.